The text below deals with one TCR beta chain. Its cognate antigen has yet to be identified. Base qualities are not at hand, and no much larger clone is one base apart. The CDR3 covers 15 residues, taking in both the cysteine and the phenylalanine. Of the read, only the CDR3 DNA is kept; its 45 bases are in frame from base 1. Ends trimmed: V by 3 bases, J by 5 bases; bases unmatched to a gene: 7. Reading the germline V gene (reference sequence) gives CDR1 MNHEY and CDR2 SMNVEV. The label giving this sample's time point can be read as: baseline before first vaccination. The vaccinee samples were drawn from two UK trials, COV001 and COV002, one of which was a single-blind randomized controlled phase 2/3 trial testing AZD1222 (ChAdOx1 nCoV-19) in healthy adults. For TCRbeta chain sequencing, PBMC samples from trial participants were taken at day 0 and at day 28 after the second dose. This record belongs to a study of T cell responses to AZD1222 COVID-19 vaccine (dated by TCRdb to the early 2020s). Regarding the research as a whole: AZD1222 recipients with second doses at about 4 weeks or about 12 weeks were pooled, because spike-specific TCR depth and breadth did not differ between schedules. Trial participants were enrolled into age subgroups of 18-55, 56-69 and 70-plus years, which contained about 150, 27 and 61 TCR-sequenced participants, respectively. A total of 230 to 250 trial participants underwent TCR sequencing, of whom around 200 received two doses of AZD1222 and about 25 received two doses of the MenACWY control vaccine. What the research found in general, with its limitations: Nearly half of unique spike-specific TCRs reportedly recognized epitopes outside regions mutated in the B.1.351 and B.1.1.7 variants. Because no day 14 peak-response samples were available, repertoires were characterized only after the peak T cell response. Most participants were white British and females outnumbered males, and the authors suggested that clonal diversity may have been underestimated. Vaccine-associated CD4 TCRs spanned the whole spike protein, with dominant responses in regions 160-218 and 743-854. Conclusions about previously exposed vaccinees are limited because only five to seven AZD1222 recipients were SARS-CoV-2 seropositive at baseline. In the small 56-69-year group, the increase in depth fell short of significance, most likely because of low power. Spike-specific TCR breadth and depth rose significantly after two AZD1222 doses compared with day 0 and with MenACWY recipients.

The CDR3 regions of human TCRbeta chains were analyzed by immunosequencing. Turning to the authors' computational methods: TCRs in the repertoires were compared against a reference library of SARS-CoV-2-specific TCRs that had been generated with the MIRA antigen-specificity platform. Breadth was defined as the fraction of unique TCRs that were SARS-CoV-2-associated. Depth was defined as the fraction of total T cells that were SARS-CoV-2-associated. Each spike-specific TCR was assigned to its reactive spike region and to a CD4 or CD8 class using the MIRA data. Log10-transformed breadth and depth values were compared by one-way ANOVA with Sidak's multiple comparisons tests. The table comes from immuneACCESS by way of TCRdb, which keeps in-frame sequences with V and J called. Part of the clones is missing from these tables; in studies checked, under half for an unresolved V gene and the rest for unknown reasons. The DNA gave D and trimming, while V, J and clone size come from that table. In this sample the table shows some 130,000 clones, about 91% of which occur a single time. The top ten hold 2.8% of the sample.

This clonotype originated in an adult in good health. The chain is encoded by TRBV27 joined to TRBJ2-7; TRBD2 matches 10 bases in the middle. This specimen was peripheral blood, taken on day 0 of AZD1222 vaccination. The CDR3 protein sequence reads: CASSFFLAGAHEQYF. The DNA reads TGTGCCAGCAGTTTTTTCCTAGCGGGAGCCCACGAGCAGTACTTC.